This T cell receptor (beta chain) was recovered during a study of T cell responses to AZD1222 COVID-19 vaccine. Study-wide background: Analysis merged second doses at about 4 or about 12 weeks.

Study conclusions and caveats: Just a handful of AZD1222 recipients were seropositive at baseline. Unmutated variant regions are reportedly targeted by nearly half of spike-specific TCRs.

Sequenced by immunoSEQ multiplex PCR; TCRdb stores in-frame clones only, minus some. The profile shows about 180,000 clones, roughly 89% of them singletons. The CDR3 extends over 12 amino acids. V lost 3 bases and J lost 4, with 8 bases in between. Germline V lookup: CDR1 SQVTM, CDR2 ANQGSEA. A remark on this clone: The antigen is undetermined.

Here the sequenced sample was peripheral blood, taken on day 0 of AZD1222 vaccination. This sequence was found in an adult in good health. This chain uses TRBV29-1 with TRBJ2-3; D is ambiguous. The chain's CDR3 is CSVEGVPDTQYF. The DNA for the CDR3 is TGCAGCGTTGAGGGTGTCCCAGATACGCAGTATTTT.